The rows below give T cell receptor beta chains drawn from one sample of a study of blood T cell repertoires in COVID-19. This table comes from immunoSEQ multiplex PCR, and its TCRdb copy is limited to in-frame clones, with some not included. This table holds some 140,000 clones, about 83% found once. Sample: peripheral blood. The receptors stem from a human donor in a cohort sampled during active COVID-19. The CDR3 runs from the conserved cysteine through the conserved F or W. The D gene is left open where the match is weak. For some rows the clone size is stated as once, few or many, or as a class when expanded; others skip it.

cdr3_aa | cdr3_nt | v_call | d_call | cdr3_length | j_call | clone_size
CASSSKTSPETQYF | TGCGCCAGCAGCTCCAAAACTAGCCCGGAGACCCAGTACTTC | TRBV5-1 | - | 14 | TRBJ2-5 | -
CAWGGNQGEEQYF | TGTGCCTGGGGTGGAAATCAGGGGGAAGAGCAGTACTTC | TRBV30 | TRBD1 | 13 | TRBJ2-7 | -
CASSPGFGGGQLTYEQYF | TGCGCCAGCAGCCCGGGATTCGGCGGGGGACAACTAACCTACGAGCAGTACTTC | TRBV5-1 | - | 18 | TRBJ2-7 | -
CASSTSGGANEQFF | TGTGCCAGCAGTACTAGCGGGGGGGCAAATGAGCAGTTCTTC | TRBV28 | TRBD2 | 14 | TRBJ2-1 | -
CASSFWRQGAGGANVLTF | TGTGCCAGCAGCTTCTGGAGACAGGGGGCAGGTGGGGCCAACGTCCTGACTTTC | TRBV7-6 | TRBD1 | 18 | TRBJ2-6 | -
CASSQDPDSQETQYF | TGTGCCAGCAGCCAAGATCCGGACAGCCAAGAGACCCAGTACTTC | TRBV3-1/TRBV3-2 | - | 15 | TRBJ2-5 | -
CASSQASYEQYF | TGTGCCAGCAGCCAGGCTTCCTACGAGCAGTACTTC | TRBV3-1/TRBV3-2 | - | 12 | TRBJ2-7 | -
CATSREGSGGRRTQFF | TGTGCCACCAGCAGAGAAGGTAGCGGGGGGAGGAGAACGCAGTTCTTC | TRBV15 | TRBD2 | 16 | TRBJ2-1 | -
CASSPGTDSPLHF | TGTGCCAGCTCACCTGGTACTGATTCACCCCTCCACTTT | TRBV18 | - | 13 | TRBJ1-6 | -
CASSFTAKVGDLRRGEFF | TGTGCCAGCAGCTTCACAGCAAAGGTGGGTGACCTTAGGCGGGGAGAGTTCTTC | TRBV5-6 | - | 18 | TRBJ2-1 | -
CATSGRTADTQYF | TGTGCCACCAGTGGCAGGACTGCAGATACGCAGTATTTT | TRBV24-1 | - | 13 | TRBJ2-3 | once
CASSDSGGTEAFF | TGTGCCAGCAGTGACTCAGGGGGCACTGAAGCTTTCTTT | TRBV6-4 | - | 13 | TRBJ1-1 | -
CASRAPNTGELFF | TGTGCCAGCAGGGCCCCGAACACCGGGGAGCTGTTTTTT | TRBV6-6 | - | 13 | TRBJ2-2 | -
CASSKGHRNTEAFF | TGTGCCAGCTCCAAGGGACATCGGAACACTGAAGCTTTCTTT | TRBV6-6 | - | 14 | TRBJ1-1 | -
CASSIGQVLYNEQFF | TGTGCCAGCTCAATTGGACAGGTGTTATACAATGAGCAGTTCTTC | TRBV18 | TRBD1 | 15 | TRBJ2-1 | -
CATSSLRSGTDTQYF | TGTGCCACCAGCAGCCTCCGTAGCGGCACAGATACGCAGTATTTT | TRBV15 | - | 15 | TRBJ2-3 | -
CASSQVGRGQYF | TGTGCCAGCAGCCAAGTTGGGAGGGGGCAGTACTTC | TRBV3-1/TRBV3-2 | TRBD2 | 12 | TRBJ2-7 | -
CASSYQGQTRETQYF | TGTGCCAGCAGCTACCAGGGGCAAACGCGGGAGACCCAGTACTTC | TRBV5-6 | - | 15 | TRBJ2-5 | -
CASSGAGGENTEAFF | TGTGCCAGCAGTGGAGCAGGGGGCGAGAACACTGAAGCTTTCTTT | TRBV6-6 | TRBD1 | 15 | TRBJ1-1 | -
CSASGWGQPVKDPNNEQFF | TGCAGTGCTAGTGGCTGGGGACAGCCTGTTAAGGATCCTAACAATGAGCAGTTCTTC | TRBV20-1 | TRBD1 | 19 | TRBJ2-1 | -
CASSLASNNLPPGEQFF | TGTGCCAGCAGCTTGGCCTCTAATAACCTACCGCCGGGTGAGCAGTTCTTC | TRBV5-4 | - | 17 | TRBJ2-1 | -
CASSPQGVGSGANVLTF | TGTGCCAGCTCACCTCAGGGGGTTGGCTCTGGGGCCAACGTCCTGACTTTC | TRBV18 | TRBD1 | 17 | TRBJ2-6 | -
CASSLGDRGENYGYTF | TGTGCCAGCAGCTTAGGGGACAGGGGCGAAAACTATGGCTACACCTTC | TRBV13 | TRBD1 | 16 | TRBJ1-2 | -
CAWSLRGRETQYF | TGTGCCTGGAGTCTACGCGGAAGGGAGACCCAGTACTTC | TRBV30 | - | 13 | TRBJ2-5 | -
CASSHQGSGANVLTF | TGTGCCAGCAGTCACCAGGGCTCTGGGGCCAACGTCCTGACTTTC | TRBV2 | - | 15 | TRBJ2-6 | -
CASRAAGTGGDGYTF | TGTGCCAGCAGAGCAGCCGGGACAGGGGGCGATGGCTACACCTTC | TRBV6-5 | TRBD1 | 15 | TRBJ1-2 | few
CASSLVWDSPTDTQYF | TGTGCCAGCAGCTTAGTTTGGGACAGCCCAACAGATACGCAGTATTTT | TRBV7-8 | TRBD1 | 16 | TRBJ2-3 | -